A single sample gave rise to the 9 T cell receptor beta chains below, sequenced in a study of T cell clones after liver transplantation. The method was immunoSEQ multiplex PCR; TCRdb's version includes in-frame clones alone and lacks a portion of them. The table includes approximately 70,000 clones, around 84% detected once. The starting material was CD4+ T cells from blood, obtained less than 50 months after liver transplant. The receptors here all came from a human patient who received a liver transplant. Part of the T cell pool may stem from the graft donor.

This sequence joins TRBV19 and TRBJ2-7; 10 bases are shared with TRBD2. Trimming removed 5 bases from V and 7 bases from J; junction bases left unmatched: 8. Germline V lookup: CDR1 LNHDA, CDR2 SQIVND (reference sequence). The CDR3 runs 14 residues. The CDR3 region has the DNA TGTGCCAGTAGTCTAGCGGGGGCACCAAAGGAGCAGTACTTC. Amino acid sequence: CASSLAGAPKEQYF.

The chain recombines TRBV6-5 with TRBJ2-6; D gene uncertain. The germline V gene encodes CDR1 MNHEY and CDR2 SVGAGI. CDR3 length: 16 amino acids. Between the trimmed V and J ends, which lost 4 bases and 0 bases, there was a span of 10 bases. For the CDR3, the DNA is TGTGCCAGCAGTTCCAACAGTGACTCTGGGGCCAACGTCCTGACTTTC. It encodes CASSSNSDSGANVLTF.

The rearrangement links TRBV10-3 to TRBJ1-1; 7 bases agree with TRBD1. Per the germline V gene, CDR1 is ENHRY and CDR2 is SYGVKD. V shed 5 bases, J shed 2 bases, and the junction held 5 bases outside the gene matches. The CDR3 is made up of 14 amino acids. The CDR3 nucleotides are TGTGCCATCAGTAGGACAGGCGGCAACACTGAAGCTTTCTTT. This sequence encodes CAISRTGGNTEAFF.

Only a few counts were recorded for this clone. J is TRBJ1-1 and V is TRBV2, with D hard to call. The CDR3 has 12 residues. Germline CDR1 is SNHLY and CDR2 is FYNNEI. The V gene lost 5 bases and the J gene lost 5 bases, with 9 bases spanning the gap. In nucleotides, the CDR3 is TGTGCCAGCAGTCTAGACACAACTGAAGCTTTCTTT. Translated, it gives CASSLDTTEAFF.

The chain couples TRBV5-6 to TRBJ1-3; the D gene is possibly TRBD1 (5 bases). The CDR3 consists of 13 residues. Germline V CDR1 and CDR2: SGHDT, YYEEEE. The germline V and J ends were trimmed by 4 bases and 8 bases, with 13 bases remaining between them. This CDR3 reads CASSGGVSYTIYF. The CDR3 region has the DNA TGTGCCAGCAGCGGAGGGGTCTCGTACACCATATATTTT.

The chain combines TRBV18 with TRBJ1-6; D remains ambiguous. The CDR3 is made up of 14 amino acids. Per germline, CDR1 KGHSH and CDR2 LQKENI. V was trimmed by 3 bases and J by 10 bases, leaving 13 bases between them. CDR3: CASSPTRSESPLHF. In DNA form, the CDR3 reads TGTGCCAGCTCACCTACCCGCAGCGAATCACCCCTCCACTTT.

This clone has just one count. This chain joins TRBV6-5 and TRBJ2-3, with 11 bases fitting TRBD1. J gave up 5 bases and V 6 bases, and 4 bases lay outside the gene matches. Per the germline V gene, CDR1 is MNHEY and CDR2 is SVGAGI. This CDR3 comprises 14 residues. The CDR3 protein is CASRGQGVLDTQYF. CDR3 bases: TGTGCCAGCAGGGGACAGGGGGTGTTAGATACGCAGTATTTT.

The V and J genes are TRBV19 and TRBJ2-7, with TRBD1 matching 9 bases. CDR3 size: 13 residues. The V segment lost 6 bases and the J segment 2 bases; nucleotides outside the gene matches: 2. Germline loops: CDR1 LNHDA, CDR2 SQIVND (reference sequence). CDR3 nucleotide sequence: TGTGCCAGTAGGGGACAGGGAACCTACGAGCAGTACTTC. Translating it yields CASRGQGTYEQYF.

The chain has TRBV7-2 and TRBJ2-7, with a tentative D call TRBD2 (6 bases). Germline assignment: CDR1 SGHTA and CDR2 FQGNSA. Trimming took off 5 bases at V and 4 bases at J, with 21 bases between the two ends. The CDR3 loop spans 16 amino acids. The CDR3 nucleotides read TGTGCCAGCAGCCCACGAGGCGGGCGGGAACGGTACGAGCAGTACTTC. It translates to CASSPRGGRERYEQYF. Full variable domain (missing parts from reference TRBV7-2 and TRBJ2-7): GAGVSQSPSNKVTEKGKDVELRCDPISGHTALYWYRQSLGQGLEFLIYFQGNSAPDKSGLPSDRFSAERTGGSVSTLTIQRTQQEDSAVYLCASSPRGGRERYEQYFGPGTRLTVT.